Listed below are T cell receptor beta chains from one sample, sequenced in a study of T cells in Graves' hyperthyroidism and ophthalmopathy. TCRdb re-derived calls from the multiplex PCR reads in MiXCR, one entry per CDR3 protein. The top ten hold 15% to 20% of the sample, which has over 550,000 distinct CDR3 sequences, roughly 17% seen once. Sequenced material: blood. The receptor source for this set is a young woman with Graves' hyperthyroidism. The CDR3 runs from the conserved cysteine through the conserved F or W. A D gene is named only where the DNA matches it firmly. Clone size, where shown, is once, few, many, or a class for clones that have expanded.

V gene	D gene	CDR3 length	J gene	clone size	CDR3 DNA	CDR3 protein
TRBV7-7	NA	15	TRBJ2-3	few	TGTGCCAGCAGCCTAGGGGGGCCCACATCGAATACGCAGTATTTT	CASSLGGPTSNTQYF
TRBV20-1	TRBD2	18	TRBJ2-2	many	TGCAGTGCGACACCACTAGCGGGAGGGCCCGGCTTTCTCGGGGAGCTGTTTTTT	CSATPLAGGPGFLGELFF
TRBV7-9	NA	14	TRBJ1-1	NA	TGTGCCAGCAGCTCCCTTCGGATGAACATTGAAGCTTTCTTT	CASSSLRMNIEAFF
TRBV5-1	NA	13	TRBJ1-1	many	TGCGCCAGCAGCTCGCAGGCGGACACTGAAGCTTTCTTT	CASSSQADTEAFF
TRBV6-2/TRBV6-3	TRBD2	17	TRBJ2-1	many	TGTGCCAGCAGTTACTCTGTAGCGGGGGGGCCCACCAATGAGCAGTTCTTC	CASSYSVAGGPTNEQFF
TRBV4-2	NA	16	TRBJ2-3	NA	TGTGCCAGCAGCCAAGAGTTTTATGGACCCACAGATACGCAGTATTTT	CASSQEFYGPTDTQYF
TRBV12-3/TRBV12-4	NA	13	TRBJ1-2	NA	TGTGCCAGCAGTCCAGACCCGAACTATGGCTACACCTTC	CASSPDPNYGYTF
TRBV30	NA	13	TRBJ1-1	many	TGTGCCTGGCGATCACAGGTGAACACTGAAGCTTTCTTT	CAWRSQVNTEAFF
TRBV6-1	TRBD1	14	TRBJ2-1	NA	TGTGCCAGCAGTAGGACAGGGGTGGGCAATGAGCAGTTCTTC	CASSRTGVGNEQFF
TRBV20-1	TRBD2	13	TRBJ2-1	once	TGCAGTGCTATTAGCGGGAGTGGGCGTGAGCAGTTCTTC	CSAISGSGREQFF
TRBV5-8	NA	15	TRBJ2-5	NA	TGTGCCAGCAGCCCCAAGGAGGGGGCGGGGGAGACCCAGTACTTC	CASSPKEGAGETQYF
TRBV2	NA	14	TRBJ2-1	few	TGTGCCAGCAGGAGGGTGGGGTCCTACAATGAGCAGTTCTTC	CASRRVGSYNEQFF
TRBV11-3	TRBD1	12	TRBJ1-1	many	TGTGCCAGCAGCCAAGCAGGGGGCCGGGCTTTCTTT	CASSQAGGRAFF
TRBV20-1	NA	15	TRBJ2-5	NA	TGCAGTGCTAGCCCCGGGAACTCAAAGAGGGAGACCCAGTACTTC	CSASPGNSKRETQYF
TRBV7-9	TRBD2	16	TRBJ2-2	NA	TGTGCCAGCAGCTTAATGACTAGCGGGAGGGCCGGGGAGCTGTTTTTT	CASSLMTSGRAGELFF
TRBV28	TRBD2	15	TRBJ2-7	few	TGTGCCAGCAGGTCACCGGGACTAGTTGGCTACGAGCAGTACTTC	CASRSPGLVGYEQYF
TRBV19	TRBD2	15	TRBJ2-3	few	TGTGCCAGTAGTGTGGCGGGAGGGTCAAGTGATACGCAGTATTTT	CASSVAGGSSDTQYF
TRBV6-1	NA	13	TRBJ1-2	many	TGTGCCAGCAGTTTCCAGGGCGACTATGGCTACACCTTC	CASSFQGDYGYTF
TRBV27	TRBD2	14	TRBJ2-7	many	TGTGCCAGCAGTCGTTTGGCGGGAGCGGACGAGCAGTACTTC	CASSRLAGADEQYF
TRBV18	NA	15	TRBJ2-3	many	TGTGCCAGCTCACCAGGAGCAGGGAGAGTGGATACGCAGTATTTT	CASSPGAGRVDTQYF
TRBV15	TRBD1	13	TRBJ2-7	many	TGTGCCACCGGAAGGGACAGGGAGTACGAGCAGTACTTC	CATGRDREYEQYF
TRBV20-1	NA	14	TRBJ2-5	many	TGCAGTGCTAGAGGGGCAGGCCCACAAGAGACCCAGTACTTC	CSARGAGPQETQYF
TRBV6-5	NA	17	TRBJ2-2	NA	TGTGCCAGCAGTTACTCGATATCGCAGGGGAACACCGGGGAGCTGTTTTTT	CASSYSISQGNTGELFF
TRBV5-5	NA	11	TRBJ2-7	NA	TGTGCCAGCTTGCAGGGCTACGAGCAGTACTTC	CASLQGYEQYF
TRBV18	NA	12	TRBJ2-1	NA	TGTGCCACCTCTACCCGGCCCAATGAGCAGTTCTTC	CATSTRPNEQFF
TRBV19	NA	15	TRBJ2-5	few	TGTGCCAGTAGCCAAAGGGACCGACAGGCAAAGACCCAGTACTTC	CASSQRDRQAKTQYF
TRBV6-1	NA	14	TRBJ1-1	NA	TGTGCCAGCAGTGAAGCGTACAGAGACACTGAAGCTTTCTTT	CASSEAYRDTEAFF
TRBV28	NA	15	TRBJ1-4	many	TGTGCCAGCAGTTTAGTGTCGGGCAGGATAGAAAAACTGTTTTTT	CASSLVSGRIEKLFF
TRBV3-1	TRBD1	15	TRBJ1-4	NA	TGTGCCAGCAGCCAAGATGGGACAGGTCGGGGAAAACTGTTTTTT	CASSQDGTGRGKLFF
TRBV19	TRBD1	14	TRBJ1-2	NA	TGTGCCAGTAGACGGACAGGGATAGGATATGGCTACACCTTC	CASRRTGIGYGYTF
TRBV6-5	NA	14	TRBJ1-1	NA	TGTGCCAGCAGTTACGGGACGGCGAACACTGAAGCTTTCTTT	CASSYGTANTEAFF
TRBV4-3	TRBD1	16	TRBJ2-5	many	TGCGCCAGCAGCCAAGAAAGAGGGACAGGGCACGAGACCCAGTACTTC	CASSQERGTGHETQYF
TRBV11-3	TRBD2	16	TRBJ2-1	many	TGTGCCAGCAGCTTAGCCGGGACTAGCGGGTACAATGAGCAGTTCTTC	CASSLAGTSGYNEQFF
TRBV6-4	NA	13	TRBJ1-6	NA	TGTGCCAGCAGTGCGGGATTGGATTCACCCCTCCACTTT	CASSAGLDSPLHF
TRBV29-1	NA	14	TRBJ1-4	NA	TGCAGCGTTCGGTTGGGCACAACTAATGAAAAACTGTTTTTT	CSVRLGTTNEKLFF
TRBV27	NA	18	TRBJ1-1	many	TGTGCCAGCAGTTCACAGCCCTGGAGGCGGCTTATGAACACTGAAGCTTTCTTT	CASSSQPWRRLMNTEAFF
TRBV5-1	NA	14	TRBJ1-2	many	TGCGCCAGCAGCTTGGCCGGGTCGGGCTATGGCTACACCTTC	CASSLAGSGYGYTF
TRBV11-2	TRBD1	16	TRBJ2-5	many	TGTGCCAGCAGCCCACTCTGGACAGGGGGCTTGGAGACCCAGTACTTC	CASSPLWTGGLETQYF
TRBV20-1	NA	14	TRBJ2-3	few	TGCAGTGCTAGCTTCCTAGGTTCTGGAGATACGCAGTATTTT	CSASFLGSGDTQYF
TRBV19	TRBD1	12	TRBJ1-4	few	TGTGCCAGCAGACAGGGGGGGGGAAAACTGTTTTTT	CASRQGGGKLFF
TRBV5-6	NA	15	TRBJ2-7	NA	TGTGCCAGCAGCTTCTACGTTCGAGACCCTAGGGAGCAGTACTTC	CASSFYVRDPREQYF
TRBV27	NA	17	TRBJ1-2	few	TGTGCCAGCAGTTTATCGTCAAGTCGAACGGATAACTATGGCTACACCTTC	CASSLSSSRTDNYGYTF
TRBV5-1	TRBD1	16	TRBJ2-1	many	TGCGCCAGCAGCTTGGATCGAGGGGGCGGCTACAATGAGCAGTTCTTC	CASSLDRGGGYNEQFF
TRBV6-5	TRBD1	17	TRBJ1-2	many	TGTGCCAGCAGTTACCCAGGGACAGGGAGTAATACGTATGGCTACACCTTC	CASSYPGTGSNTYGYTF
TRBV7-2	NA	13	TRBJ2-1	many	TGTGCCAGCAGCGGGGGGGCGGCCTCGGCGCAGTTCTTC	CASSGGAASAQFF
TRBV25-1	NA	16	TRBJ2-6	NA	TGTGCCACAGAAGGGGGGCATTTCTCTGGGGCCAACGTCCTGACTTTC	CATEGGHFSGANVLTF
TRBV5-1	NA	12	TRBJ1-1	many	TGTGCCAGCAGCTTAGCGGCCACTGAAGCTTTCTTT	CASSLAATEAFF
TRBV29-1	NA	13	TRBJ2-7	few	TGCAGCGTTGAATCCGGCGGTTCCTACGAGCAGTACTTC	CSVESGGSYEQYF
TRBV7-2	TRBD2	17	TRBJ2-7	many	TGTGCCAGCAGCTTCCCCCGGACTAGCGGGGGGGCCTACGAGCAGTACTTC	CASSFPRTSGGAYEQYF
TRBV20-1	TRBD2	13	TRBJ2-5	few	TGCAGTGCTAGACCGACTAGCGTAGAGACCCAGTACTTC	CSARPTSVETQYF
TRBV19	NA	13	TRBJ1-1	NA	TGTGCCAGTAGCGCTTCAGGACGGACTGAAGCTTTCTTT	CASSASGRTEAFF
TRBV6-1	TRBD2	15	TRBJ2-1	many	TGTGCCAGCAGTTGGACTAGCGGGATGGGGAATGAGCAGTTCTTC	CASSWTSGMGNEQFF
TRBV2	NA	16	TRBJ2-1	many	TGTGCCAGCAGTGAAGCTGGGAGCAGGGGCTCAGGTGAGCAGTTCTTC	CASSEAGSRGSGEQFF